Sequencing of this T cell receptor beta chain was carried out in a study of OX40 agonist ivuxolimab in advanced cancers. Study-wide background: People in dose escalation had one of these cancers: hepatocellular carcinoma, melanoma, renal cell or head and neck cancer.

Findings of the study overall: Relative to CD4+ cells, CD8+ T cells on average had more expanded clones.

The protocol was immunoSEQ multiplex PCR, while the TCRdb copy is restricted to in-frame clones and leaves out a portion. The table lists 70,000 to 75,000 clones, around 80% of them singletons. A word on this clone: The antigen is not known.

Trimming took 0 bases from V and 1 from J, leaving 7 bases between them. Germline V gives CDR1 SGHRS, CDR2 YFSETQ. The CDR3 is 14 residues long. Sequenced material: CD4+ or CD8+ T cells sorted from blood, taken in a trial of the OX40 agonist ivuxolimab. The rearrangement uses TRBV5-1 and TRBJ1-1; D unclear. This clonotype was obtained from an adult with an advanced solid tumor such as melanoma, head and neck, liver or kidney cancer. CDR3 coding DNA: TGCGCCAGCAGCTTGGAGGTCGCGAACACTGAAGCTTTCTTT. It translates to CASSLEVANTEAFF.